These 14 T cell receptor beta chains were all obtained from the same sample, sequenced in a study of shared T cell receptors in the human thymus. Produced via immunoSEQ multiplex PCR; TCRdb's table is partial and in-frame only. The sample contains roughly 710,000 clones, 70% to 90% of which appear only once. Another study also made use of these data, one on human thymus T cells.

Material for sequencing was thymocytes. These receptors all stem from a girl in the first two years of life with a congenital heart defect.

The chain recombines TRBV4-2 with TRBJ2-2, with 13 bases aligning to TRBD2. V was clipped by 0 bases and J by 9 bases; unmatched bases: 4. Germline V gives CDR1 LGHNA, CDR2 YNFKEQ. This CDR3 comprises 16 residues. As DNA, the CDR3 is TGTGCCAGCAGCCAAGAGACTAGCGGGGGGCTATGGGAGCTGTTTTTT. This gives the protein CASSQETSGGLWELFF.

The V gene is TRBV12-5, the J gene TRBJ2-1, with 7 bases matching TRBD1. V lost 4 bases to trimming and J lost 5 bases; unmatched junction nucleotides: 20. The CDR3 runs 19 residues. Germline V gene data show CDR1 as LGHNT and CDR2 as FRNRAP. CDR3 nucleotides: TGTGCTAGTGGTTCTTGGCCGCCCGTGACAGGGCCCCCTAACAATGAGCAGTTCTTC. Its protein is CASGSWPPVTGPPNNEQFF.

The chain links TRBV6-5 to TRBJ1-2, with D maybe TRBD1 (6 bases). CDR3 size: 13 residues. Germline V gene lookup returns CDR1 MNHEY and CDR2 SVGAGI. Deletions cut 1 base from V and 10 bases from J, with 13 bases between. CDR3 DNA: TGTGCCAGCAGTTACTTACAGGGTGTCGACTACACCTTC. This encodes CASSYLQGVDYTF.

The chain uses TRBV10-3 and TRBJ1-5; a weak D match, TRBD1 (6 bases). The CDR3 contains 13 residues. Trimming removed 10 bases from V and 4 bases from J, with 14 bases in between. CDR1 and CDR2 from the germline V gene are ENHRY and SYGVKD. The CDR3 spells CANADSANQPQHF. The CDR3 DNA is TGTGCCAACGCGGACAGCGCGAATCAGCCCCAGCATTTT.

This rearrangement joins TRBV2 to TRBJ2-1; TRBD2 agrees at 9 bases. This CDR3 comprises 17 residues. After removal of 11 bases from V and 0 bases from J, the junction contained 14 bases not matched to a gene. Per germline, CDR1 SNHLY and CDR2 FYNNEI. This CDR3 is CARTGLAKKSSYNEQFF. In DNA, the CDR3 is TGTGCCCGTACGGGACTAGCCAAGAAGAGCTCCTACAATGAGCAGTTCTTC.

This chain uses TRBV4-3 with TRBJ1-2, with a possible D match to TRBD1 (6 bases). Deletions cut 0 bases from V and 5 bases from J, with 25 bases between. This CDR3 is built from 19 residues. Germline V gene sequence: CDR1 LGHNA, CDR2 YSLEER. CDR3 region: CASSQDSSNPLGGAYGYTF. CDR3 DNA sequence: TGCGCCAGCAGCCAAGATTCGTCAAACCCATTGGGGGGGGCTTATGGCTACACCTTC.

The CDR3 nucleotides read TGTGCCAGCAGTCGAAGGGGGGGCGTGAACACCATATATTTT. This sequence encodes CASSRRGGVNTIYF. The genes are TRBV28 and TRBJ1-3, with a weak D call TRBD1 (6 bases). CDR1 and CDR2 from the germline V gene are MDHEN and SYDVKM. Trimming pared 5 bases from V and 7 bases from J, leaving 15 bases between. CDR3 length equals 14 residues.

The chain has TRBV13 and TRBJ2-7; 7 nucleotides align to TRBD1. The CDR3 is 15 residues long. Losses at the gene ends were 2 bases for V and 0 bases for J; bases not matched to a gene: 4. Per germline, CDR1 PRHDT and CDR2 FYEKMQ (reference sequence). CDR3 DNA sequence: TGTGCCAGCAGCTTAAGGGGACAGATCTCCTACGAGCAGTACTTC. Translation gives CASSLRGQISYEQYF.

The chain couples TRBV15 to TRBJ1-1; 7 nucleotides match TRBD1. V dropped 5 bases and J dropped 1; count of bases not matched to a gene: 13. The CDR3 loop spans 17 amino acids. CDR1 is LNHNV and CDR2 is YYDKDF in the germline V gene (reference sequence). The CDR3 protein is CATSPPRGTATNTEAFF. The CDR3 DNA is TGTGCCACCAGCCCACCTCGAGGGACAGCTACGAACACTGAAGCTTTCTTT.

The rearrangement uses TRBV5-1 and TRBJ2-2; perhaps TRBD2 as D (5 bases). The V gene's germline CDR1 is SGHRS and CDR2 YFSETQ. The V end lost 5 bases, the J end lost 2 bases, and 19 bases lay between the germline ends. The CDR3 length is 17 residues. The CDR3 is CASSRMTTPINTGELFF. The CDR3 DNA reads TGCGCCAGCAGTAGGATGACTACCCCAATAAACACCGGGGAGCTGTTTTTT.

The genes are TRBV7-3 and TRBJ2-7, with TRBD2 as a possible D gene (6 bases). Germline CDR1 is SGHTA and CDR2 is FQGTGA. The CDR3 loop spans 18 amino acids. V lost 0 bases, J lost 0 bases, and 18 bases lay in between. As DNA, the CDR3 is TGTGCCAGCAGCTTAACGATGGGACTGGGAATTAGCTCCTACGAGCAGTACTTC. Residues: CASSLTMGLGISSYEQYF.

V is TRBV4-3 and J is TRBJ2-1, with 9 positions matching TRBD2. CDR1 LGHNA and CDR2 YSLEER come from the germline V gene. Trimming at V came to 0 bases and at J to 5 bases, leaving 20 bases not matched to a gene. This CDR3 is built from 21 residues. The CDR3 region has the DNA TGCGCCAGCAGCCAAGATGGGGCTAGCGGGGACCTCCAATCGGTGGACAATGAGCAGTTCTTC. Protein sequence: CASSQDGASGDLQSVDNEQFF.

In DNA form, the CDR3 reads TGTGCCAGCAGTGACCGGCGAACAGGGGATGTGAACTATGGCTACACCTTC. It codes for CASSDRRTGDVNYGYTF. The chain carries TRBV6-1 and TRBJ1-2; the match to TRBD1 covers 7 bases. The CDR3 loop spans 17 amino acids. Trimming at V came to 3 bases and at J to 2 bases, leaving 12 bases not matched to a gene. The germline V gene has CDR1 MNHNS and CDR2 SASEGT.

The rearrangement uses TRBV4-1 and TRBJ2-7; tentatively, D is TRBD2 (5 bases). Germline V gene lookup returns CDR1 MGHRA and CDR2 YSYEKL. The CDR3 runs to 17 residues. V was cut by 1 base and J by 8 bases, with 24 bases left in between. The CDR3 reads CASSQAGGRVRSGKQYF. The CDR3 DNA follows: TGCGCCAGCAGCCAAGCCGGTGGGCGGGTTAGGTCCGGGAAGCAGTACTTC.